This T cell receptor beta chain was found in a study of blood T cells in healthy people across ages. This clonotype turned up a few times. Germline CDR1 and CDR2: MNHEY and SVGEGT. V lost 0 bases and J 2 bases, leaving 18 bases between the germline ends. CDR3 length: 18 residues. The second PCR ran roughly 6 to 11 cycles with a sample-barcoded 5' primer and J-beta primers. Every molecule of cDNA carried a tag from a template-switch adaptor with 12 random nucleotides. TCRdb reprocessed the 5' RACE reads with MiXCR, giving one entry per CDR3 protein. The sample holds around 1,100,000 distinct CDR3 sequences, approximately 38% seen once. The sample providers were healthy Caucasian people from Russia, aged about 6 to 95.

Sequences were obtained from blood. The TCR was taken from a man aged 18 to 29 in good health. This chain connects TRBV6-2 or TRBV6-3 to TRBJ2-3; perhaps TRBD2 as D (6 bases). The CDR3 sequence is CASSYSTTGGDLTDTQYF. CDR3 DNA sequence: TGTGCCAGCAGTTACTCGACGACCGGGGGAGACCTCACAGATACGCAGTATTTT.